This T cell receptor (beta chain) was sequenced in a study of shared clonotypes between healthy human individuals. The assay was immunoSEQ multiplex PCR, and TCRdb's table has in-frame clones only and misses some. The repertoire holds about 820,000 clones, roughly 92% seen once, with around 24% in the top ten. Between the trimmed V and J ends, which lost 2 bases and 8 bases, there was a span of 12 bases. CDR1 and CDR2 from the germline V gene are MNHEY and SMNVEV (reference sequence). The CDR3 covers 13 residues. CD45RO-negative CD8 cells positively selected for CCR7 made up the naive population, which excluded terminally differentiated effector memory CD45RA+ cells.

Sequencing was carried out using naive CD8+ T cells sorted from blood. The clonotype originates from a man aged 30-40 years in good health. This chain uses TRBV27 with TRBJ1-2, with no clear D. CDR3 amino acids: CASSLGQSRGYTF. The DNA of the CDR3 is TGTGCCAGCAGTTTAGGCCAATCGAGGGGCTACACCTTC.